The 30 T cell receptor beta chains below all came from one sample that was sequenced in a study of CD4+ T cells in melanoma. The method was immunoSEQ multiplex PCR; TCRdb's version includes in-frame clones alone and lacks a portion of them. Here the sample spans 20,000 to 25,000 clones, over 75% being singletons. Input material: cells from a culture (not recorded whether cultured in vitro). These receptor sequences come from a human donor with melanoma.

This clone was seen only a few times. The rearrangement joins TRBV27 to TRBJ2-3, with 7 bases fitting TRBD2. Germline CDR1 MNHEY, CDR2 SMNVEV (reference sequence). The CDR3 consists of 15 residues. The V gene end was trimmed by 3 bases and the J gene end by 2 bases; junction bases not matched to a gene: 5. The CDR3, as DNA: TGTGCCAGCAGTTTCCGCGGGAGTGACACAGATACGCAGTATTTT. Amino acid sequence: CASSFRGSDTDTQYF.

This chain links TRBV29-1 with TRBJ2-7, with 10 bases matching TRBD1. From germline, CDR1 is SQVTM and CDR2 ANQGSEA. The CDR3 is made up of 13 amino acids. The J segment lost 3 bases and the V segment lost 6 bases, leaving 5 bases of the junction unmatched. CDR3 nucleotide sequence: TGCAGCGTGCAAGGACAGGGGGGCTACGAGCAGTACTTC. The encoded protein is CSVQGQGGYEQYF.

The V and J genes are TRBV5-1 and TRBJ1-5; D uncertain. V was cut by 1 base and J by 5 bases, with 10 bases left in between. This CDR3 contains 14 residues. Germline loops: CDR1 SGHRS, CDR2 YFSETQ. Here the CDR3 DNA reads TGCGCCAGCAGCTTGTCTGGCGGAGATCAGCCCCAGCATTTT. The encoded protein is CASSLSGGDQPQHF.

The rearrangement joins TRBV5-1 to TRBJ2-1; 12 nucleotides match TRBD2. The CDR3 has 15 residues. Per the germline V gene, CDR1 is SGHRS and CDR2 is YFSETQ. V lost 4 bases to trimming and J lost 9 bases; unmatched junction nucleotides: 8. DNA for the CDR3: TGCGCCAGCAGCGGACTAGCGGGGACGCCAGCTGAGCAGTTCTTC. Amino acids: CASSGLAGTPAEQFF.

V and J are TRBV5-1 and TRBJ2-1; no firm D call. The CDR3 runs to 14 residues. Germline CDR1 reads SGHRS; CDR2 reads YFSETQ. Trimming stripped 2 bases from V and 3 bases from J, with 9 bases between. The CDR3 nucleotides read TGCGCCAGCAGCTTACTCATGGACTACAATGAGCAGTTCTTC. Protein: CASSLLMDYNEQFF. The entire variable domain, with the rest obtained from reference TRBV5-1 and TRBJ2-1, is as follows: KAGVTQTPRYLIKTRGQQVTLSCSPISGHRSVSWYQQTPGQGLQFLFEYFSETQRNKGNFPGRFSGRQFSNSRSEMNVSTLELGDSALYLCASSLLMDYNEQFFGPGTRLTVL.

The chain is built from TRBV11-1 and TRBJ2-3, with D uncertain. The CDR3 is made up of 15 amino acids. CDR1 SGHAT and CDR2 FQDESV come from the germline V gene (reference sequence). V lost 5 bases to trimming and J lost 4 bases, with 16 bases between them. DNA for the CDR3: TGTGCCAGCAGCCTTGGACGCCTAATGGCAGATACGCAGTATTTT. Protein product: CASSLGRLMADTQYF.

The genes are TRBV19 and TRBJ1-3; D is uncertain. V was clipped by 5 bases and J by 0 bases, with 17 bases between them. This CDR3 has 17 residues. The germline CDR1 and CDR2 sequences are LNHDA and SQIVND (reference sequence). CDR3 loop: CASSPRGLWSSGNTIYF. For the CDR3, the DNA is TGTGCCAGTAGTCCACGCGGGCTCTGGAGCTCTGGAAACACCATATATTTT.

J is TRBJ1-2 and V is TRBV4-2; unclear D gene. V lost 1 base, J lost 2 bases, and 2 bases lay in between. The CDR3 is 12 amino acids. Germline values: CDR1 LGHNA, CDR2 YNFKEQ. CDR3 residues: CASSQGNYGYTF. The CDR3 DNA sequence: TGTGCCAGCAGCCAAGGGAACTATGGCTACACCTTC.

The CDR3 reads CASSAYREFPTGYTYEQYF. Written as DNA, the CDR3 is TGTGCCAGCAGTGCGTATCGCGAGTTTCCGACAGGGTACACCTACGAGCAGTACTTC. The chain joins TRBV6-1 to TRBJ2-7; 7 bases line up with TRBD1. The CDR3 is made up of 19 amino acids. The V segment lost 4 bases and the J segment 2 bases; nucleotides outside the gene matches: 20. Germline V CDR1 and CDR2: MNHNS, SASEGT.

The chain couples TRBV19 to TRBJ1-2; 10 bases map to TRBD1. Germline loops: CDR1 LNHDA, CDR2 SQIVND (reference sequence). The CDR3 runs to 12 residues. The CDR3 region is CAARQGAGGYTF. The CDR3 DNA reads TGTGCTGCAAGACAGGGGGCAGGTGGCTACACCTTC. Filled out from reference TRBV19 and TRBJ1-2, the complete variable domain reads DGGITQSPKYLFRKEGQNVTLSCEQNLNHDAMYWYRQDPGQGLRLIYYSQIVNDFQKGDIAEGYSVSREKKESFPLTVTSAQKNPTAFYLCAARQGAGGYTFGSGTRLTVV.

The chain combines TRBV2 with TRBJ2-1; TRBD1 agrees at 7 bases. The ends lost 7 bases at V and 2 bases at J; junction bases unmatched: 8. The CDR3 has 15 amino acids. From germline, CDR1 is SNHLY and CDR2 FYNNEI. For the CDR3, the DNA is TGTGCCAGCAACACAGTAGGGGGCACCTACAATGAGCAGTTCTTC. Amino acid sequence: CASNTVGGTYNEQFF.

The genes are TRBV7-9 and TRBJ2-5; 11 bases are shared with TRBD2. With V trimmed by 4 bases and J by 3 bases, 4 bases remained unmatched. The CDR3 extends over 15 amino acids. Germline V gene sequence: CDR1 SEHNR, CDR2 FQNEAQ (reference sequence). Written as DNA, the CDR3 is TGTGCCAGCAGCTCGTTGACTAGCGGGAAAGAGACCCAGTACTTC. Protein: CASSSLTSGKETQYF.

The CDR3 region has the DNA TGTGCCAGCAGTTTATTTGGTCCACGGGGTGGTAATGAGCAGTTCTTC. Its translation is CASSLFGPRGGNEQFF. The gene calls are TRBV27 and TRBJ2-1; weak D call: TRBD2 (5 bases). Trimming took off 1 base at V and 7 bases at J, with 17 bases between the two ends. CDR3 length equals 16 residues. Germline V gene lookup returns CDR1 MNHEY and CDR2 SMNVEV (reference sequence).

J is TRBJ1-3 and V is TRBV6-5; D gene ambiguous. V gave up 6 bases and J gave up 8 bases, with 11 bases separating them. The CDR3 length is 12 residues. Germline assignment: CDR1 MNHEY and CDR2 SVGAGI. The CDR3 DNA reads TGTGCCAGCAGGGGATACGGAGACACCATATATTTT. Translation: CASRGYGDTIYF.

The gene calls are TRBV11-2 and TRBJ1-3, with D possibly matching TRBD1 (5 bases). CDR3 length: 14 residues. The V and J ends lost 2 bases and 4 bases respectively, with 9 bases between them. The V gene's germline CDR1 is SGHAT and CDR2 FQNNGV. CDR3 region: CASSLTGYGNTIYF. In DNA form, the CDR3 reads TGTGCCAGCAGCTTAACAGGTTACGGAAACACCATATATTTT.

The chain uses TRBV2 and TRBJ2-4; no definite D call. CDR1 is SNHLY and CDR2 is FYNNEI in the germline V gene. CDR3 size: 13 residues. V was shortened by 8 bases and J by 2 bases, with 10 bases between the two germline ends. The CDR3 loop reads CASVQESKNIQYF. CDR3 nucleotide sequence: TGTGCCAGCGTTCAGGAGTCCAAAAACATTCAGTACTTC.

This chain joins TRBV9 and TRBJ1-6; 8 nucleotides align to TRBD1. The CDR3 extends over 15 amino acids. Germline V gene data show CDR1 as SGDLS and CDR2 as YYNGEE. V dropped 4 bases and J dropped 9; count of bases not matched to a gene: 9. The DNA of the CDR3 is TGTGCCAGCAGCCCTGAGACAGGGGACGGTTCACCCCTCCACTTT. This encodes CASSPETGDGSPLHF.

The chain uses TRBV18 and TRBJ2-2; D is unresolved. The CDR3 has 17 residues. Germline loops: CDR1 KGHSH, CDR2 LQKENI. V was cut by 1 base and J by 2 bases, with 14 bases left in between. CDR3 coding DNA: TGTGCCAGCTCACCACGGTCGAGTCGTATTAACACCGGGGAGCTGTTTTTT. It is translated as CASSPRSSRINTGELFF.

The chain combines TRBV29-1 with TRBJ2-2; D is perhaps TRBD1 (5 bases). Trimming took 5 bases from V and 6 from J, leaving 19 bases between them. The CDR3 totals 15 residues. Per germline, CDR1 SQVTM and CDR2 ANQGSEA. The CDR3 reads CSVSMPIPGSGELFF. The CDR3 coding sequence is TGCAGCGTTAGCATGCCGATACCAGGGTCCGGGGAGCTGTTTTTT.

J is TRBJ1-6 and V is TRBV4-1; D gene ambiguous. CDR1 and CDR2 (germline): MGHRA, YSYEKL. Trimming took 4 bases from V and 6 from J, leaving 19 bases between them. This CDR3 region has 17 residues. DNA for the CDR3: TGCGCCAGCAGCCCGGCTTTTTCACTCTACTTTAATTCACCCCTCCACTTT. It is translated as CASSPAFSLYFNSPLHF.

This chain links TRBV2 with TRBJ1-2; unclear D gene. The CDR3 covers 12 residues. The germline CDR1 and CDR2 sequences are SNHLY and FYNNEI. Trimming shortened V by 2 bases and J by 5 bases, and 6 bases separated the two germline ends. This CDR3 is CASSEPGYGYTF. For the CDR3, the DNA is TGTGCCAGCAGTGAACCGGGATATGGCTACACCTTC.

The rearrangement links TRBV13 to TRBJ2-3; D may be TRBD1 or TRBD2 (5 bases each). The CDR3 has 18 amino acids. CDR1 and CDR2 from the germline V gene are PRHDT and FYEKMQ (reference sequence). The V end lost 5 bases, the J end lost 1 base, and 22 bases lay between the germline ends. The CDR3 reads CASSTRSGASKGTDTQYF. The CDR3 DNA reads as TGTGCCAGCAGCACCCGATCCGGGGCTTCAAAGGGCACAGATACGCAGTATTTT. Full variable domain (missing parts from reference TRBV13 and TRBJ2-3): AAGVIQSPRHLIKEKRETATLKCYPIPRHDTVYWYQQGPGQDPQFLISFYEKMQSDKGSIPDRFSAQQFSDYHSELNMSSLELGDSALYFCASSTRSGASKGTDTQYFGPGTRLTVL.

This chain joins TRBV9 and TRBJ2-2; tentatively, D is TRBD2 (5 bases). CDR1 and CDR2 from the germline V gene are SGDLS and YYNGEE. V was cut by 2 bases and J by 6 bases, with 14 bases left in between. CDR3 length: 15 amino acids. This chain's CDR3 is CASSVSSRGAGELFF. The DNA of the CDR3 is TGTGCCAGCAGCGTTAGCAGCCGGGGTGCCGGGGAGCTGTTTTTT. Supplemented by reference TRBV9 and TRBJ2-2, the full variable domain reads DSGVTQTPKHLITATGQRVTLRCSPRSGDLSVYWYQQSLDQGLQFLIQYYNGEERAKGNILERFSAQQFPDLHSELNLSSLELGDSALYFCASSVSSRGAGELFFGEGSRLTVL.

This clone was seen once. This chain uses TRBV7-6 with TRBJ2-3, with 7 positions matching TRBD1. The V segment lost 5 bases and the J segment 1 base; nucleotides outside the gene matches: 6. The CDR3 is made up of 15 amino acids. Germline V lookup: CDR1 SGHVS, CDR2 FNYEAQ. CDR3 in DNA: TGTGCCAGCAGCCACGGGACAGCACGCACAGATACGCAGTATTTT. It yields the protein CASSHGTARTDTQYF.

The chain links TRBV6-5 to TRBJ2-3, with 8 bases fitting TRBD1. Per germline, CDR1 MNHEY and CDR2 SVGAGI. The CDR3 is 11 amino acids. The V segment lost 9 bases and the J segment 6 bases; nucleotides outside the gene matches: 2. CDR3 sequence reads: CASRTGDTQYF. Written as DNA, the CDR3 is TGTGCCAGTAGGACAGGGGATACGCAGTATTTT.

This clone was detected only a few times. The chain combines TRBV11-1 with TRBJ2-3; weak D call: TRBD2 (6 bases). The V and J ends lost 3 bases and 1 base respectively, with 8 bases between them. The CDR3 sequence is 14 residues long. The germline gives CDR1 SGHAT, CDR2 FQDESV (reference sequence). CDR3: CASSLSGGTDTQYF. The CDR3 DNA reads as TGTGCCAGCAGCTTGTCGGGGGGCACAGATACGCAGTATTTT.

V usage is TRBV5-1 and J usage is TRBJ2-6; no clear D gene. Germline V gene data show CDR1 as SGHRS and CDR2 as YFSETQ. CDR3 length: 12 amino acids. V lost 7 bases, J lost 3 bases, and 5 bases lay in between. In DNA, the CDR3 is TGCGCCAGCTTGAGTGGGGCCAACGTCCTGACTTTC. Its translation: CASLSGANVLTF.

The chain is built from TRBV7-8 and TRBJ2-1; TRBD2 might be the D (5 bases). Germline CDR1 SGHVS, CDR2 FQNEAQ. The CDR3 totals 16 residues. V dropped 5 bases and J dropped 1 base, with 15 bases sitting between them. The CDR3 loop is CASSTLLAPSYNEQFF. CDR3 bases: TGTGCCAGCAGCACCCTTCTAGCACCATCCTACAATGAGCAGTTCTTC.

This chain uses TRBV2 with TRBJ2-3, with TRBD1 identical over 8 bases. Germline CDR1 reads SNHLY; CDR2 reads FYNNEI. The CDR3 is 14 amino acids. Trimming at V came to 5 bases and at J to 2 bases, leaving 3 bases not matched to a gene. CDR3 sequence reads: CASSRTGYTDTQYF. The CDR3 DNA follows: TGTGCCAGCAGTAGGACAGGGTACACAGATACGCAGTATTTT. Full variable domain (remainder filled in from reference TRBV2 and TRBJ2-3): EPEVTQTPSHQVTQMGQEVILRCVPISNHLYFYWYRQILGQKVEFLVSFYNNEISEKSEIFDDQFSVERPDGSNFTLKIRSTKLEDSAMYFCASSRTGYTDTQYFGPGTRLTVL.

The chain is built from TRBV15 and TRBJ1-5; D unclear. The V end lost 0 bases, the J end lost 7 bases, and 13 bases lay between the germline ends. In germline, CDR1 is LNHNV, CDR2 YYDKDF (reference sequence). The CDR3 runs 15 residues. CDR3 bases: TGTGCCACCAGCAGAGATCGGCCCGGCGGCCAGCCCCAGCATTTT. Translation: CATSRDRPGGQPQHF.